This T cell receptor beta chain emerged from a study of monozygotic twins with inflammatory bowel disease. About this clonotype itself: Its antigen remains unidentified.

Study-wide points: TCRbeta inverse Simpson diversity was decreased in IBD patients versus healthy co-twins. Similarity of repertoires did not differ between concordant and discordant twins, possibly from limited power.

Molecular identifiers with 6-nucleotide sample barcodes were added during cDNA synthesis via template switching. TCRalpha and TCRbeta cDNA underwent two nested PCRs of around 15 and 9 cycles. TCRdb re-called the 5' RACE reads and catalogs CDR3 proteins one per entry, DNA excluded. This sample's table has approximately 340,000 distinct CDR3 sequences. There are 18 residues in the CDR3. Germline CDR1 SGHRS, CDR2 YFSETQ. This TCR came from a human donor with ulcerative colitis or Crohn's disease, or a healthy co-twin of an affected twin (not recorded which). The chain employs TRBV5-1 and TRBJ1-5; the D gene TCRdb calls, TRBD1, cannot be checked with no DNA. Sequenced input: blood. CDR3: CASSPGGTEGYGNQPQHF. Based on the CDR3 plus reference TRBV5-1 and TRBJ1-5, the full variable domain is KAGVTQTPRYLIKTRGQQVTLSCSPISGHRSVSWYQQTPGQGLQFLFEYFSETQRNKGNFPGRFSGRQFSNSRSEMNVSTLELGDSALYLCASSPGGTEGYGNQPQHFGDGTRLSIL.